The 23 T cell receptor beta chains presented below share a single source sample, sequenced in a study of blood T cell repertoires in COVID-19 (dated by TCRdb to the early 2020s). The method was the immunoSEQ multiplex PCR assay. Not all clones reach the TCRdb copy of this immuneACCESS table, which keeps in-frame sequences only. Checked studies attribute under half of the gap to unresolved V genes and leave the rest unexplained. The sample table lists approximately 23,000 clones, 90% of them with a count of one. The ten most abundant clones make up 2.5% to 3.5% of the sample. Sequenced: peripheral blood. The origin of the receptors is a man aged 70-80 years with acute or convalescent COVID-19.

The J gene is TRBJ2-1, the V gene TRBV13, with TRBD1 as a possible D gene (5 bases). Germline CDR1 PRHDT, CDR2 FYEKMQ (reference sequence). The CDR3 loop spans 12 amino acids. V was clipped by 2 bases and J by 7 bases, with 6 bases between them. CDR3 DNA sequence: TGTGCCAGCAGCTTAAGGGGTAATGAGCAGTTCTTC. Its translation: CASSLRGNEQFF.

The rearrangement links TRBV9 to TRBJ1-3, with D possibly matching TRBD1 (6 bases). This CDR3 is built from 16 residues. Germline-derived CDR1 and CDR2 are SGDLS and YYNGEE. V lost 3 bases and J lost 1, with 14 bases in between. CDR3 loop: CASSGGHRASGNTIYF. The CDR3 bases are TGTGCCAGCAGCGGGGGGCATAGGGCTTCTGGAAACACCATATATTTT.

V is TRBV6-6 and J is TRBJ1-5; D remains unclear. CDR1 is MNHNY, CDR2 SVGAGI, per germline (reference sequence). The CDR3 has 16 amino acids. Between the trimmed V and J ends, which lost 2 bases and 7 bases, there was a span of 18 bases. The CDR3 DNA reads as TGTGCCAGCAGTTACACCGCAACGGAAAGGGAGCAGCCCCAGCATTTT. Its protein is CASSYTATEREQPQHF.

V gene TRBV9 combines with J gene TRBJ2-1, with 11 bases matching TRBD2. Trimming took 4 bases from V and 8 from J; bases not matched to a gene: 8. CDR3 size: 15 residues. Germline V gene data show CDR1 as SGDLS and CDR2 as YYNGEE. Here the CDR3 reads CASSLLAGVLDEQFF. The CDR3 coding sequence is TGTGCCAGCAGCCTACTAGCGGGAGTACTGGATGAGCAGTTCTTC.

The gene calls are TRBV3-1 (or the pseudogene TRBV3-2) and TRBJ2-1; D gene ambiguous. The germline gives CDR1 LGHDT, CDR2 YNNKEL (reference sequence). This CDR3 is 11 amino acids long. V shed 1 base and J shed 8 bases, with 3 bases lying between them. The CDR3 nucleotides are TGTGCCAGCAGCCAAGGCGATGAGCAGTTCTTC. Encoded protein: CASSQGDEQFF.

The genes are TRBV19 and TRBJ2-7; TRBD1 agrees at 8 bases. CDR1 LNHDA and CDR2 SQIVND come from the germline V gene (reference sequence). Germline trimming cut 3 bases from V and 3 bases from J; bases unmatched to any gene: 4. This CDR3 is 14 amino acids long. The CDR3 coding sequence is TGTGCCAGTAGTATTACAGGGGGGTACTACGAGCAGTACTTC. Its translation is CASSITGGYYEQYF.

The chain is built from TRBV6-5 and TRBJ2-7; TRBD1 matches at 11 bases. V shed 8 bases, J shed 7 bases, and the junction held 4 bases outside the gene matches. The V gene's germline CDR1 is MNHEY and CDR2 SVGAGI. The CDR3 is 12 residues long. For the CDR3, the DNA is TGTGCCAGCGGACAGGGGGCGTGGGAGCAGTACTTC. Its translation: CASGQGAWEQYF.

This rearrangement joins TRBV7-3 to TRBJ2-5; TRBD1 is a possible D gene (5 bases). Trimming removed 2 bases from V and 5 bases from J, with 9 bases in between. CDR1 and CDR2 from the germline V gene are SGHTA and FQGTGA. This CDR3 is built from 13 residues. CDR3 sequence reads: CASSLGAQETQYF. The DNA of the CDR3 is TGTGCCAGCAGCTTAGGGGCCCAGGAGACCCAGTACTTC.

The genes are TRBV7-2 and TRBJ2-6; D is ambiguous. The CDR3 spans 17 residues. Trimming left V 5 bases short and J 0 bases short, with 14 bases between. From germline, CDR1 is SGHTA and CDR2 FQGNSA. The CDR3 reads CASSPRSSSSGANVLTF. The CDR3 nucleotides read TGTGCCAGCAGCCCACGCTCGTCGAGCTCTGGGGCCAACGTCCTGACTTTC.

This chain links TRBV5-4 with TRBJ1-1; possibly TRBD1 for D (6 bases). V was pared by 0 bases and J by 1 base, with 13 bases between. Germline V gives CDR1 SGHNT, CDR2 YYREEE (reference sequence). This CDR3 comprises 16 residues. The CDR3 region is CASSLEGGRKNTEAFF. CDR3 in DNA: TGTGCCAGCAGCTTGGAAGGGGGACGGAAGAACACTGAAGCTTTCTTT.

This chain connects TRBV4-1 to TRBJ1-1; D may be TRBD1 (5 bases). This CDR3 has 15 residues. Germline CDR1 MGHRA, CDR2 YSYEKL. The V and J ends lost 0 bases and 5 bases respectively, with 13 bases between them. Here the CDR3 DNA reads TGCGCCAGCAGCCAAGATGCAGGGTACGGAACTGAAGCTTTCTTT. It specifies CASSQDAGYGTEAFF.

This clone has only one observation. The chain joins TRBV7-2 to TRBJ1-2; D gene unclear. The CDR3 totals 13 residues. Trimming took 2 bases from V and 8 from J, leaving 12 bases between them. Germline CDR1 reads SGHTA; CDR2 reads FQGNSA. Here the CDR3 DNA reads TGTGCCAGCAGCTTATCGCGCGTGGGCGGCTACACCTTC. The encoded protein is CASSLSRVGGYTF. The complete variable domain, with remaining parts taken from reference TRBV7-2 and TRBJ1-2, reads GAGVSQSPSNKVTEKGKDVELRCDPISGHTALYWYRQSLGQGLEFLIYFQGNSAPDKSGLPSDRFSAERTGGSVSTLTIQRTQQEDSAVYLCASSLSRVGGYTFGSGTRLTVV.

This sequence joins TRBV3-1 (or the pseudogene TRBV3-2) and TRBJ1-5, with D uncertain. CDR1 is LGHDT, CDR2 YNNKEL, per germline (reference sequence). The V end was cut by 4 bases, the J end by 7 bases, with 14 bases between. The CDR3 runs 14 residues. The CDR3 reads CASSRRAEWQPQHF. CDR3 in DNA: TGTGCCAGCAGCCGGAGGGCAGAATGGCAGCCCCAGCATTTT.

The chain couples TRBV18 to TRBJ1-6; D perhaps matches TRBD1 (6 bases). Germline V gives CDR1 KGHSH, CDR2 LQKENI. The CDR3 is 15 amino acids. V lost 2 bases, J lost 8 bases, and 13 bases lay in between. The chain's CDR3 is CASSPKGHLDSPLHF. Here the CDR3 DNA reads TGTGCCAGCTCACCAAAGGGACACCTTGATTCACCCCTCCACTTT. The full variable domain, rest sourced from reference TRBV18 and TRBJ1-6, is NAGVMQNPRHLVRRRGQEARLRCSPMKGHSHVYWYRQLPEEGLKFMVYLQKENIIDESGMPKERFSAEFPKEGPSILRIQQVVRGDSAAYFCASSPKGHLDSPLHFGNGTRLTVT.

The rearrangement joins TRBV19 to TRBJ1-5; D remains unclear. The V gene lost 7 bases and the J gene lost 6 bases, with 16 bases spanning the gap. CDR3 length: 14 amino acids. Germline V gene sequence: CDR1 LNHDA, CDR2 SQIVND (reference sequence). CDR3 nucleotide sequence: TGTGCCAGTACAGAGGCTCGGTTGGGTCAGCCCCAGCATTTT. Amino acids: CASTEARLGQPQHF.

V is TRBV7-2 and J is TRBJ1-1, with D possibly TRBD1 on 6 matching bases. V was shortened by 2 bases and J by 5 bases, with 12 bases between the two germline ends. Per germline, CDR1 SGHTA and CDR2 FQGNSA. The CDR3 totals 14 residues. This CDR3 reads CASSLQGLGTEAFF. Written as DNA, the CDR3 is TGTGCCAGCAGCTTACAGGGGCTCGGGACTGAAGCTTTCTTT.

The chain joins TRBV27 to TRBJ2-7; D may be TRBD1 (6 bases). The ends were cut back, 6 bases at V and 0 bases at J, with 18 bases in the middle. CDR3 size: 16 residues. Germline loops: CDR1 MNHEY, CDR2 SMNVEV (reference sequence). Here the CDR3 reads CASSSWSGQSSYEQYF. The DNA of the CDR3 is TGTGCCAGCAGCTCCTGGTCCGGACAGAGCTCCTACGAGCAGTACTTC.

The chain carries TRBV6-4 and TRBJ2-7; 8 nucleotides align to TRBD2. V dropped 5 bases and J dropped 3; count of bases not matched to a gene: 6. CDR1 is MRHNA, CDR2 SNTAGT, per germline. The CDR3 totals 14 residues. The CDR3 nucleotides read TGTGCCAGCAGTCGGGAGGGACTCCGCTACGAGCAGTACTTC. This gives the protein CASSREGLRYEQYF.

This clone was seen a handful of times. This rearrangement joins TRBV2 to TRBJ1-5, with D perhaps matching TRBD1 (5 bases). Germline values: CDR1 SNHLY, CDR2 FYNNEI. V was shortened by 5 bases and J by 0 bases, with 8 bases between the two germline ends. The CDR3 consists of 14 residues. CDR3 nucleotides: TGTGCCAGCAGTCGGGGGTTTAGCAATCAGCCCCAGCATTTT. The encoded protein is CASSRGFSNQPQHF.

The chain uses TRBV6-6 and TRBJ2-7; TRBD2 agrees at 8 bases. The CDR3 consists of 14 residues. With 5 bases clipped from V and 3 bases from J, the junction kept 6 bases outside the gene matches. Germline CDR1 reads MNHNY; CDR2 reads SVGAGI (reference sequence). The CDR3 loop is CASSPGTSNYEQYF. In DNA form, the CDR3 reads TGTGCCAGCAGTCCCGGGACTAGTAACTACGAGCAGTACTTC.

V usage is TRBV30 and J usage is TRBJ1-2, with D unresolved. The length of the CDR3 is 15 residues. Germline V gene lookup returns CDR1 GTSNPN and CDR2 SVGIG (reference sequence). The germline V and J ends were trimmed by 1 base and 1 base, with 13 bases remaining between them. The CDR3, as DNA: TGTGCCTGGAGTGGAGGAGCCGATAGTAACTATGGCTACACCTTC. Its translation: CAWSGGADSNYGYTF. The full variable domain, in which reference TRBV30 and TRBJ1-2 provide the parts outside the CDR3, is SQTIHQWPATLVQPVGSPLSLECTVEGTSNPNLYWYRQAAGRGLQLLFYSVGIGQISSEVPQNLSASRPQDRQFILSSKKLLLSDSGFYLCAWSGGADSNYGYTFGSGTRLTVV.

The V and J genes are TRBV2 and TRBJ1-1; 8 positions agree with TRBD1. There are 13 residues in the CDR3. V trimming: 5 bases; J trimming: 6 bases; junction bases outside the gene matches: 5. Germline lookup yields CDR1 SNHLY and CDR2 FYNNEI. CDR3 protein: CASSPQGAAEAFF. The CDR3 region has the DNA TGTGCCAGCAGTCCCCAGGGGGCGGCTGAAGCTTTCTTT.

V is TRBV10-3 and J is TRBJ2-7; TRBD2 matches 11 bases. J gave up 4 bases and V 4 bases, and 12 bases lay outside the gene matches. Per the germline V gene, CDR1 is ENHRY and CDR2 is SYGVKD. The CDR3 consists of 17 residues. The CDR3 nucleotides are TGTGCCATCAGTGGGCTAGGGGTGACTAGCGGGAATTACGAGCAGTACTTC. Translated: CAISGLGVTSGNYEQYF.